This TCR beta chain was obtained from a study of regulatory T cells in long-lasting Graves disease. Study-wide results and limits: Persistent-disease Graves' patients showed less TCR diversity than new cases.

Sequencing libraries for TCR beta were prepared with iRepertoire HTBI primers and Arm-PCR of CDR3 regions. TCRdb re-called the multiplex PCR reads with MiXCR, one entry per CDR3 protein. The data show a few hundred thousand distinct CDR3 sequences, over 12% seen once. J lost 6 bases, V lost 7 bases, and 2 bases had no gene match. This CDR3 has 12 residues. Germline V lookup: CDR1 SEHNR, CDR2 FQNEAQ (reference sequence). As for this clonotype: Its antigen is not identified.

Time point: newly diagnosed GD, antithyroid drugs for less than 3 months. The authors made the TCR library using RNA they extracted from PBMCs. The patients were drawn from one endocrinology department in Xi'an, China. These data also formed part of another study, on T cells in Graves' hyperthyroidism and ophthalmopathy.

V gene TRBV7-9 combines with J gene TRBJ2-1, with 8 bases that match TRBD1. The input for sequencing was peripheral blood mononuclear cells (PBMCs), taken at new diagnosis, from a patient treated with antithyroid drugs. This clonotype originated in a woman aged 40 to 50 with Graves disease. The CDR3 coding sequence is TGTGCCAGCAAAACAGGGGGCAATGAGCAGTTCTTC. As protein: CASKTGGNEQFF.